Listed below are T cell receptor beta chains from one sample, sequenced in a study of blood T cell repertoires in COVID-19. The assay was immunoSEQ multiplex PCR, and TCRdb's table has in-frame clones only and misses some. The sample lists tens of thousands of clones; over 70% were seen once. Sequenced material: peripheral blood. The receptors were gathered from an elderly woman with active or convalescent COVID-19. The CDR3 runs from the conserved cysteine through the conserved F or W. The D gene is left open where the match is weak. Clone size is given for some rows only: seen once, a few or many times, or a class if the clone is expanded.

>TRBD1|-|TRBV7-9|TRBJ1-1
CASSIDRGGAEAFF
TGTGCCAGCAGCATAGACAGGGGTGGCGCTGAAGCTTTCTTT
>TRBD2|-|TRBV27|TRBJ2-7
CASSLYTSGIYEQYF
TGTGCCAGCAGTTTGTATACTAGCGGAATCTACGAGCAGTACTTC
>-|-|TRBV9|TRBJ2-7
CASSVARSGGQQYF
TGTGCCAGCAGCGTAGCCAGGAGTGGCGGGCAGCAGTACTTC
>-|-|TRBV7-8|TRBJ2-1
CASSLGGAGEYNEQFF
TGTGCCAGCAGCTTGGGGGGCGCGGGAGAGTACAATGAGCAGTTCTTC
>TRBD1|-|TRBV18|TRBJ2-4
CASSPVVGTDGNKNIQYF
TGTGCCAGCTCACCAGTGGTTGGGACAGACGGCAACAAAAACATTCAGTACTTC
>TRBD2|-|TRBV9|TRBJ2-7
CASSVELAGPYEQYF
TGTGCCAGCAGCGTAGAACTAGCGGGACCCTACGAGCAGTACTTC
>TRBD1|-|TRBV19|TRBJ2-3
CASSPGTEIFTDTQYF
TGTGCCAGTAGTCCCGGGACAGAAATATTCACAGATACGCAGTATTTT
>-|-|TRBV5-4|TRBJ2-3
CASSFEGTDTQYF
TGTGCCAGCAGCTTTGAGGGCACAGATACGCAGTATTTT
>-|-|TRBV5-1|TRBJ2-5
CASSFAGGIVQETQYF
TGCGCCAGCTCGTTCGCTGGCGGGATAGTCCAAGAGACCCAGTACTTC
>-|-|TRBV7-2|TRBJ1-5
CASSLTVSNQPQHF
TGTGCCAGCAGCTTAACAGTGAGCAATCAGCCCCAGCATTTT
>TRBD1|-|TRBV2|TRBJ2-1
CASSLQGYNEQFF
TGTGCCAGCAGCCTACAGGGGTACAATGAGCAGTTCTTC
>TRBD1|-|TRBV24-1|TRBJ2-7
CATSDARDRGFDEQYF
TGTGCCACCAGTGATGCCCGGGACAGGGGGTTCGACGAGCAGTACTTC
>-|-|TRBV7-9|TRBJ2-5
CASSLRPLGVETQYF
TGTGCCAGCAGCCTTAGACCACTGGGAGTAGAGACCCAGTACTTC
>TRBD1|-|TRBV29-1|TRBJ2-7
CSVERSGTGSHEQYF
TGCAGCGTTGAACGTTCCGGGACAGGGTCCCACGAGCAGTACTTC
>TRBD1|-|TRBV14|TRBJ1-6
CASSQAGAGGSPLHF
TGTGCCAGCAGCCAGGCAGGCGCAGGGGGATCACCCCTCCACTTT
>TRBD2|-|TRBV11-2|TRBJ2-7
CASRRGGEQYF
TGTGCCAGCAGGAGGGGAGGGGAGCAGTACTTC
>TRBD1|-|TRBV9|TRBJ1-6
CASSAPSGTAYNSPLHF
TGTGCCAGCAGCGCGCCTTCCGGGACAGCCTATAATTCACCCCTCCACTTT
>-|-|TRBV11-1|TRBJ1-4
CASSSKTGNNEKLFF
TGTGCCAGCAGCTCGAAAACAGGAAATAATGAAAAACTGTTTTTT
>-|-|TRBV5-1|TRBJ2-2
CASSFGQTNTGELFF
TGCGCCAGCAGCTTTGGACAGACCAACACCGGGGAGCTGTTTTTT
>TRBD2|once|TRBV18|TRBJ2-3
CASSPGLAASTDTQYF
TGTGCCAGCTCACCGGGACTAGCGGCTAGCACAGATACGCAGTATTTT
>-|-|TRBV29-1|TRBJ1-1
CSAPRRDGTEAFF
TGCAGCGCCCCTAGGAGGGATGGCACTGAAGCTTTCTTT
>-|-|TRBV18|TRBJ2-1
CASSLRSSYNEQFF
TGTGCCAGCTCACTGCGAAGCTCCTACAATGAGCAGTTCTTC
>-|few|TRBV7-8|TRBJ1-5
CASSLPQGSPTSNQPQHF
TGTGCCAGCAGCTTACCACAGGGCTCACCAACTAGCAATCAGCCCCAGCATTTT